This T cell receptor beta chain was recovered during a study of blood T cell repertoires in COVID-19. Libraries were prepared by immunoSEQ multiplex PCR; TCRdb keeps only in-frame clonotypes and omits some of them. The sample holds hundreds of thousands of clones, about 85% seen once. The CDR3 has 13 amino acids. In germline, CDR1 is LNHDA, CDR2 SQIVND (reference sequence). Trimming pared 6 bases from V and 10 bases from J, leaving 16 bases between. The chain uses TRBV19 and TRBJ2-1; D is unresolved. What was sequenced was PBMCs or T cells enriched from blood (not recorded which). This TCR was recovered from a woman aged 30 to 39 who had been exposed to COVID-19. The CDR3 DNA reads as TGTGCCAGTAGGCAAATAGGTACACAGGAGCAGTTCTTC. Amino acid sequence: CASRQIGTQEQFF.